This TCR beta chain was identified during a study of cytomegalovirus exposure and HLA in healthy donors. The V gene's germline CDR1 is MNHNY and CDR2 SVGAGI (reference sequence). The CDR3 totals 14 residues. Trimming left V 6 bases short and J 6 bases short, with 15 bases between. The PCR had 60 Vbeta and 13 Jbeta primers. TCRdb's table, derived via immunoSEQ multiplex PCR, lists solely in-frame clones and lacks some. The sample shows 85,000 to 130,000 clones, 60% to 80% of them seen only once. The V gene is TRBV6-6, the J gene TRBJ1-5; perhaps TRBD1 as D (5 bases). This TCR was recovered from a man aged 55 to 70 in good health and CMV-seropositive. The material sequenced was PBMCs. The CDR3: CASSPAGGGQPQHF. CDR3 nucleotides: TGTGCCAGCAGCCCCGCGGGGGGAGGTCAGCCCCAGCATTTT.